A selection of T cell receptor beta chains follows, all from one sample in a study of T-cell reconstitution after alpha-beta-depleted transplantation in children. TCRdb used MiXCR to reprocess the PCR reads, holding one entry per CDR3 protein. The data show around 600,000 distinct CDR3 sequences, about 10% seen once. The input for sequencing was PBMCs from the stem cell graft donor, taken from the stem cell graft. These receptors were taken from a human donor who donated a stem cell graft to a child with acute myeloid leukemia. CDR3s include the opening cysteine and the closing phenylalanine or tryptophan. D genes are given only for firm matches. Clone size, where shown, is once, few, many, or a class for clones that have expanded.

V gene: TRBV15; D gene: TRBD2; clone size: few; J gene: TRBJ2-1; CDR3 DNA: TGTGCCACCAGCCCCGGGGGAACCGGGACTAGCGGCTACAATGAGCAGTTCTTC; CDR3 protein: CATSPGGTGTSGYNEQFF
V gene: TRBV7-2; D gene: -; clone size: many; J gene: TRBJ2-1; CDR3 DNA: TGTGCCAGCAGCCCCAAATATGAGCAGTTCTTC; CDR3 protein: CASSPKYEQFF
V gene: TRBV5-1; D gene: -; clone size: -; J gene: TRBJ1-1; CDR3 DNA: TGCGCCAGCAGCTCAATGACACGGACGAACACTGAAGCTTTCTTT; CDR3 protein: CASSSMTRTNTEAFF
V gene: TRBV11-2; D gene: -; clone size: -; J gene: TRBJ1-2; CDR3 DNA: TGTGCCAGCAGCTTAGCACAGGGATTAGGCTACACCTTC; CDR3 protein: CASSLAQGLGYTF
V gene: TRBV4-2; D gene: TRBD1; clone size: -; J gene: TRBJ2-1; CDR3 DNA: TGTGCCAGCAGCCCGATATCCGGGACAGGGATGTACAATGAGCAGTTCTTC; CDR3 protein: CASSPISGTGMYNEQFF
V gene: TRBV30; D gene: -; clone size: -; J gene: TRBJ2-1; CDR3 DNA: TGTGCCTGGAGTGTACGGTACAATGAGCAGTTCTTC; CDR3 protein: CAWSVRYNEQFF
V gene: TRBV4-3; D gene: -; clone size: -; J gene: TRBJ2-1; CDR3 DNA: TGCGCCAGCAGCCAAGATCTAGGGCGGGGCCCACGGTTCTTC; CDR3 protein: CASSQDLGRGPRFF
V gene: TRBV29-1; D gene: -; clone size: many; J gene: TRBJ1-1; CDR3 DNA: TGCAGCGTTGAAGAGGGTTGGACTGAAGCTTTCTTT; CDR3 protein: CSVEEGWTEAFF
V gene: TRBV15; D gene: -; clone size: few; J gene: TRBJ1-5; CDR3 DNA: TGTGCCACCAGCAGACGACAAACCGATCAGCCCCAGCATTTT; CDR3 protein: CATSRRQTDQPQHF
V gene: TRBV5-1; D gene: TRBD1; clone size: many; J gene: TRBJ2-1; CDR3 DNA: TGTGCCAGCAGCCCACAGGGGAGCTCCTACAATGAGCAGTTCTTC; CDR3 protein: CASSPQGSSYNEQFF
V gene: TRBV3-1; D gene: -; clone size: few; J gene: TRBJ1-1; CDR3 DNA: TGTGCCAGCAGCCAGGCACAGGGATCCACTGAAGCTTTCTTT; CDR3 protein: CASSQAQGSTEAFF
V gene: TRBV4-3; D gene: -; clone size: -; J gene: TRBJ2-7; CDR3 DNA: TGCGCCAGCAGCCAAGGCTTCGGAGGAACCTACGAGCAGTACTTC; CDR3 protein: CASSQGFGGTYEQYF
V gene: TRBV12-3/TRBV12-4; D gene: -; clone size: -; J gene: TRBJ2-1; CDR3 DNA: TGTGCCAGCAGTCCTATGGGCGGCTACAATGAGCAGTTCTTC; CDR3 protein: CASSPMGGYNEQFF
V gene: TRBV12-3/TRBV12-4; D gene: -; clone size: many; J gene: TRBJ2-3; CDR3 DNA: TGTGCCAGCAGGGCTGACAGCACAGATACGCAGTATTTT; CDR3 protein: CASRADSTDTQYF
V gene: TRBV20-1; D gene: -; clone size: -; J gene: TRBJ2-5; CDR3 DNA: TGCAGTGCAACCCTCCAAGAGACCCAGTACTTC; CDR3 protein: CSATLQETQYF
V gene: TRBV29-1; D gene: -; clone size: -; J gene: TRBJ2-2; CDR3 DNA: TGCAGCGGGGGTCTAGCGAACACCGGGGAGCTGTTTTTT; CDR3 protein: CSGGLANTGELFF
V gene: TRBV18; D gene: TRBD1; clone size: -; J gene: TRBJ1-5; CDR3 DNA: TGTGCCAGCTCACCGGGACAGGGGCTTGCGCCCCAGCATTTT; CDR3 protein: CASSPGQGLAPQHF